The 22 T cell receptor beta chains listed next were all sequenced from one sample in a study of T cells in women clearing cervical HPV infection. TCRdb keeps only in-frame clones here, not all; method: immunoSEQ multiplex PCR. The sample table includes 25,000 to 35,000 clones. The sample taken for sequencing was blood buffy coat. The receptors come from a woman aged 18 to 75 with a cervical HPV16 infection that either progressed to CIN3+ or cleared (not recorded which).

Notes on this clone: The CDR3 end falls 3 residues outside the read, so it is completed with the germline J gene. This rearrangement joins TRBV7-9 to TRBJ2-1, with TRBD2 matching 7 bases. The junction had 5 bases not matched to a gene; V was cut back by 4 bases and J by 5 bases. The CDR3 runs to 14 residues. From germline, CDR1 is SEHNR and CDR2 FQNEAQ (reference sequence). The chain's CDR3 is CASSSSGGNNEQFF. CDR3 DNA (partial): TGTGCCAGCAGCTCCTCGGGGGGAAACAATGAG.

On this clone itself: Read coverage stops 3 residues before the CDR3 terminus; the germline J gene supplies the remainder. The chain recombines TRBV7-2 with TRBJ2-5; the match to TRBD2 covers 10 bases. Germline V gene data show CDR1 as SGHTA and CDR2 as FQGNSA. The CDR3 runs 16 residues. V shed 0 bases and J 4 bases; nucleotides not matched to a gene: 5. The CDR3 reads CASSLALAGALETQYF. The CDR3 DNA, read in part, is TGTGCCAGCAGCTTAGCTCTAGCGGGGGCCCTAGAGACC.

Remarks on this clone: The read stops 3 residues short of the end of the CDR3; the missing end is completed from the germline J gene. This chain joins TRBV7-3 and TRBJ2-1, with 10 bases that match TRBD2. This CDR3 is built from 16 residues. Trimming took 0 bases from V and 8 from J; bases not matched to a gene: 7. CDR1 and CDR2 from the germline V gene are SGHTA and FQGTGA. The CDR3 reads CASSLTFSGGKDEQFF. The sequenced CDR3 bases are TGTGCCAGCAGCTTAACGTTTAGCGGGGGGAAGGATGAG.

The CDR3 sequence: CASSPVTGTGNTDTQYF. The part of the CDR3 DNA that was read is TGTGCCAGCTCACCCGTTACCGGGACAGGGAACACAGATACG. The chain carries TRBV18 and TRBJ2-3; 9 nucleotides line up with TRBD1. The CDR3 goes on 3 residues after the read ends, and that part is filled in from the germline J gene. CDR1 is KGHSH and CDR2 is LQKENI in the germline V gene. This CDR3 region has 17 residues. Trimming at V came to 3 bases and at J to 2 bases, leaving 9 bases not matched to a gene.

For this clone: The observed sequence ends 3 residues before the CDR3 terminus, with the missing tail filled in from the germline J gene. The V call is TRBV5-1, the J call TRBJ1-2, with TRBD1 matching 7 bases. Germline CDR1 and CDR2: SGHRS and YFSETQ. The CDR3 is 12 residues long. V trimming: 7 bases; J trimming: 2 bases; junction bases outside the gene matches: 2. The CDR3 bases that were read are TGCGCCAGCCGGACAGGCAACTATGGC. It codes for CASRTGNYG. The whole CDR3 sequence reads CASRTGNYGYTF.

About this clone itself: The read terminates 3 residues ahead of where the CDR3 ends, so the germline J gene completes it. V usage is TRBV11-2 and J usage is TRBJ2-1; 10 nucleotides align to TRBD2. The trim removed 2 bases at V and 4 bases at J, leaving 2 bases unmatched. This CDR3 has 15 residues. CDR1 and CDR2 (germline): SGHAT, FQNNGV. The CDR3 DNA, read in part, is TGTGCCAGCAGCTTAAGCGGGGGGGTTTACAATGAG. Translating it yields CASSLSGGVYNE. The full CDR3 protein reads CASSLSGGVYNEQFF.

A remark on this clone: The sequence runs out 3 residues before the end of the CDR3; the remainder is reconstructed from the germline J gene. This chain joins TRBV18 and TRBJ2-1, with 8 positions matching TRBD1. This CDR3 has 15 amino acids. The ends lost 6 bases at V and 6 bases at J; junction bases unmatched: 10. Germline V lookup: CDR1 KGHSH, CDR2 LQKENI. CDR3 DNA, as far as it was read: TGTGCCAGCTCCCGGCCCAGGGGGCCCTCCAATGAG. It specifies CASSRPRGPSNE. The CDR3 in full is CASSRPRGPSNEQFF.

CDR3 loop: CSGQGANYGYTF. The CDR3 bases that were read are TGCAGCGGACAGGGGGCTAACTATGGC. The chain is built from TRBV29-1 and TRBJ1-2; 9 bases are a match to TRBD1. The CDR3 extends 3 residues past the end of the read, so its final part is completed from the germline J gene. Trimming cost V 7 bases and J 0 bases; bases outside gene matches: 0. In germline, CDR1 is SQVTM, CDR2 ANQGSEA. This CDR3 is built from 12 residues.

As regards this clone: Its ends do not fully match the called genes, so a read error is possible. The read gets to within 3 residues of the CDR3 end, and the germline J gene fills in the rest. This chain links TRBV18 with TRBJ1-2, with a possible D match to TRBD1 (5 bases). This CDR3 is built from 14 residues. Per the germline V gene, CDR1 is KGHSH and CDR2 is LQKENI. The CDR3 bases that were read are TGTACCAGCTCACCAACGACAGAAAACTATGGC. It translates to CTSSPTTENYG. The whole CDR3 sequence is CTSSPTTENYGYTF.

Notes on this clone: Sequence at one end of the junction differs from germline and may be a read error. The read comes to an end 3 residues before the CDR3 does, leaving the germline J gene to fill in the end. The genes are TRBV4-2 and TRBJ2-5; D is perhaps TRBD1 (5 bases). Per the germline V gene, CDR1 is LGHNA and CDR2 is YNFKEQ. The length of the CDR3 is 15 residues. The CDR3 reads CASSQDYQGRQTQYF. CDR3 DNA (partial): TGCGCCAGCAGCCAAGATTACCAGGGTAGACAGACC.

Comment on this clone: The CDR3 extends 3 residues past the end of the read, so its final part is completed from the germline J gene. The chain carries TRBV18 and TRBJ1-1, with unresolved D. Germline-derived CDR1 and CDR2 are KGHSH and LQKENI. Trimming pared 2 bases from V and 0 bases from J, leaving 7 bases between. CDR3 length: 14 residues. CDR3 DNA (partial): TGTGCCAGCTCACCAGCGGCCGTGAACACTGAA. This gives the protein CASSPAAVNTE. The full CDR3 protein reads CASSPAAVNTEAFF. Based on the CDR3 plus reference TRBV18 and TRBJ1-1, the full variable domain is NAGVMQNPRHLVRRRGQEARLRCSPMKGHSHVYWYRQLPEEGLKFMVYLQKENIIDESGMPKERFSAEFPKEGPSILRIQQVVRGDSAAYFCASSPAAVNTEAFFGQGTRLTVV.

Comments on this clone: The read finishes 3 residues shy of the CDR3 end, and the germline J gene is used to complete it. This chain joins TRBV18 and TRBJ2-1, with a possible D match to TRBD2 (7 bases). V was shortened by 8 bases and J by 6 bases, with 17 bases between the two germline ends. Germline lookup yields CDR1 KGHSH and CDR2 LQKENI. CDR3 length equals 14 residues. The covered CDR3 bases are TGTGCCAGCCCGTACCCTGGGGGGGCCAATGAG. This gives the protein CASPYPGGANE. From start to end, the CDR3 is CASPYPGGANEQFF.

Of note for this clone: Read sequence stops 3 residues before the CDR3 end, and the germline J gene provides the missing end. The chain links TRBV6-2 or TRBV6-3 to TRBJ1-1; D is undetermined. V was clipped by 7 bases and J by 7 bases, with 13 bases between them. This CDR3 has 12 residues. Germline values: CDR1 MNHEY, CDR2 SVGEGT. Incomplete CDR3 DNA: TGTGCCAGCACAAACGGGGTTTTTGAA. It encodes CASTNGVFE. The CDR3, in full, reads CASTNGVFEAFF.

As to this clone: The CDR3 extends 3 residues past the end of the read, so its final part is completed from the germline J gene. This chain joins TRBV2 and TRBJ2-6, with TRBD2 identical over 11 bases. V was pared by 11 bases and J by 3 bases, with 6 bases of the junction left unmatched. The germline gives CDR1 SNHLY, CDR2 FYNNEI. This CDR3 region has 15 residues. CDR3 in amino acids: CASLAGVYGANVLTF. Partial CDR3 DNA: TGTGCCTCACTAGCGGGAGTGTATGGGGCCAACGTC.

Worth noting for this clone: The sequenced fragment ends 3 residues before the CDR3 boundary, so the rest is inferred from the germline J gene. The chain joins TRBV6-2 or TRBV6-3 to TRBJ2-3; 8 nucleotides match TRBD1. The CDR3 totals 17 residues. Germline lookup yields CDR1 MNHEY and CDR2 SVGEGT. Trimming removed 0 bases from V and 4 bases from J; junction bases left unmatched: 9. The CDR3 loop reads CASSYSVWQGAADTQYF. The part of the CDR3 DNA that was read is TGTGCCAGCAGTTACTCGGTATGGCAGGGGGCGGCAGATACG.

In regard to this clone: Read sequence stops 3 residues before the CDR3 end, and the germline J gene provides the missing end. This chain joins TRBV29-1 and TRBJ2-7, with TRBD2 matching 11 bases. There are 15 residues in the CDR3. Germline V CDR1 and CDR2: SQVTM, ANQGSEA. V shed 6 bases, J shed 2 bases, and the junction held 9 bases outside the gene matches. Partial CDR3 DNA: TGCAGCGTCAGCAGACTAGCGGGGAGGGCCTACGAG. Residues: CSVSRLAGRAYE. The whole CDR3 sequence is CSVSRLAGRAYEQYF.

As to this clone: The read ends 3 residues early relative to the CDR3; the germline J gene fills the gap. The genes are TRBV19 and TRBJ1-5; 8 positions agree with TRBD1. This CDR3 is 15 amino acids long. In germline, CDR1 is LNHDA, CDR2 SQIVND (reference sequence). The V and J ends lost 7 bases and 2 bases, in that order; junction bases with no gene match: 7. CDR3 amino acids: CASTFGQGGNQPQHF. The CDR3 DNA, read in part, is TGTGCCAGTACGTTCGGACAGGGAGGCAATCAGCCC.

In regard to this clone: A junction end diverges from the germline sequence, so it may reflect a read error. CDR3 region: CASSEAESIQPQHF. Incomplete CDR3 DNA: TGTGCCAGCAGTGAAGCTGAGAGCATTCAGCCC. The rearrangement links TRBV6-1 to TRBJ1-5; D gene ambiguous. The sequence runs out 3 residues before the end of the CDR3; the remainder is reconstructed from the germline J gene. CDR3 length: 14 residues. From germline, CDR1 is MNHNS and CDR2 SASEGT.

About this clone: Coverage ceases 3 residues before the CDR3 finishes, and the germline J gene fills in the end. The chain links TRBV20-1 to TRBJ2-1; TRBD2 matches 11 bases. The CDR3 has 15 amino acids. Germline CDR1 DFQATT, CDR2 SNEGSKA (reference sequence). The V and J ends lost 4 bases and 4 bases, in that order; junction bases with no gene match: 6. The CDR3 reads CSATPGTSGYNEQFF. The CDR3 DNA, read in part, is TGCAGTGCTACTCCCGGGACTAGCGGATACAATGAG.

A remark on this clone: Read data end 3 residues before the CDR3 end; the end is taken from the germline J gene. This chain uses TRBV20-1 with TRBJ2-2; 10 nucleotides line up with TRBD2. From germline, CDR1 is DFQATT and CDR2 SNEGSKA (reference sequence). The CDR3 runs to 16 residues. Germline trimming cut 3 bases from V and 1 base from J; bases unmatched to any gene: 5. The CDR3 DNA, read in part, is TGCAGTGCTAGCGAAAAGCGGGAGGGGAACACCGGGGAG. It yields the protein CSASEKREGNTGE. The CDR3 in its entirety is CSASEKREGNTGELFF.

On this clone itself: The observed sequence ends 3 residues before the CDR3 terminus, with the missing tail filled in from the germline J gene. J is TRBJ1-1 and V is TRBV7-6; 8 bases are shared with TRBD1. The CDR3 totals 15 residues. The V segment lost 5 bases and the J segment 4 bases; nucleotides outside the gene matches: 9. Germline CDR1 and CDR2: SGHVS and FNYEAQ. The CDR3 bases that were read are TGTGCCAGCAGCGAAGCAGGGGGCGGAAGCACTGAA. As protein: CASSEAGGGSTE. The whole CDR3 sequence is CASSEAGGGSTEAFF.

On this clone: The CDR3 extends 3 residues past the end of the read, so its final part is completed from the germline J gene. The V call is TRBV5-5, the J call TRBJ1-2; weak D call: TRBD1 (5 bases). Per germline, CDR1 SGHKS and CDR2 YYEKEE (reference sequence). V gave up 6 bases and J gave up 3 bases, with 15 bases separating them. The CDR3 has 14 residues. The sequenced part of the CDR3 DNA is TGTGCCAGCAATTCATTGACAGAATACTATGGC. Translation gives CASNSLTEYYG. The whole CDR3 region reads CASNSLTEYYGYTF. Full variable domain (outside the CDR3, taken from reference TRBV5-5 and TRBJ1-2): DAGVTQSPTHLIKTRGQQVTLRCSPISGHKSVSWYQQVLGQGPQFIFQYYEKEERGRGNFPDRFSARQFPNYSSELNVNALLLGDSALYLCASNSLTEYYGYTFGSGTRLTVV.